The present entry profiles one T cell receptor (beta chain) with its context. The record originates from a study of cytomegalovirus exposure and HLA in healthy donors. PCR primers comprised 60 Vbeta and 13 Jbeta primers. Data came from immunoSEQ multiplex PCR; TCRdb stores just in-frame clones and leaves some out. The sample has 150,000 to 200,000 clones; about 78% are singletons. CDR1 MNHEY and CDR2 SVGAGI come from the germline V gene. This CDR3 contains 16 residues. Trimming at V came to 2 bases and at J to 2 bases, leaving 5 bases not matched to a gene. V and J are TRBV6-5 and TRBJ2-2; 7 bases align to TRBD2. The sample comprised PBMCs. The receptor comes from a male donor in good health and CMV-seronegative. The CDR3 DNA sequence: TGTGCCAGCAGTTACCTGTCGGGAGGCAACACCGGGGAGCTGTTTTTT. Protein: CASSYLSGGNTGELFF.